This note documents a single T cell receptor (beta chain) sequence. Its antigen is as yet unknown. This CDR3 is 13 amino acids long. The germline V and J ends were trimmed by 7 bases and 5 bases, with 14 bases remaining between them. CDR1 and CDR2 (germline): MDHEN, SYDVKM. The record originates from a study of cytotoxic CD8 clonotypes in ibrutinib-treated CLL. The overall study: The study included 11 relapsed/refractory and 15 treatment-naive patients; 17 to 18 had IGHV unmutated disease. The sample average was about 260,000 productive templates and just under 95,000 productive rearrangements.

Sequencing was performed with immunoSEQ multiplex PCR; in TCRdb, only in-frame clones are kept and a portion is missing. The sample holds more than 85,000 clones; roughly three quarters are singletons and the top ten take just under 25%. Study findings and constraints: Pretreatment clonality was elevated relative to age-matched healthy donors and paralleled circulating CD8+ T-cell counts. Public clonotypes occurred uncommonly; on treatment, they contracted or remained stable.

The TCR sequence derives from a human donor with chronic lymphocytic leukemia. The sequenced sample was PBMCs, obtained after 24 months of ibrutinib treatment. This chain joins TRBV28 and TRBJ1-1, with D possibly matching TRBD1 (5 bases). The CDR3 nucleotides read TGTGCCAGCACCTCCGGGGGTGGGACTGAAGCTTTCTTT. The encoded protein is CASTSGGGTEAFF.